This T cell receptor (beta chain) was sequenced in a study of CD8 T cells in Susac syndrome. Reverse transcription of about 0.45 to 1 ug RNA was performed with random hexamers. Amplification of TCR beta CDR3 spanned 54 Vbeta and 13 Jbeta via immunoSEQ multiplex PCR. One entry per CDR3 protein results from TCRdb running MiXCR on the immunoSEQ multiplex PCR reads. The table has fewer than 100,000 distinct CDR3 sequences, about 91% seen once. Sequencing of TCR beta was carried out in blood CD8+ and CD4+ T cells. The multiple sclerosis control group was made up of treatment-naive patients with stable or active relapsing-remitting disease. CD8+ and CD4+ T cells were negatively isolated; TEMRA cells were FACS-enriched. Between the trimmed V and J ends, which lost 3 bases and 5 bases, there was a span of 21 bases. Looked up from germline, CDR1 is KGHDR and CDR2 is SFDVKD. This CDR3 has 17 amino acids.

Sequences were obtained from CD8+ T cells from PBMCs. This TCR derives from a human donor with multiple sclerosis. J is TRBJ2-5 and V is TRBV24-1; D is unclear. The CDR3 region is CATSDRAAVDFGETQYF. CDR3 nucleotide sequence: TGTGCCACCAGTGATAGGGCGGCCGTGGATTTCGGGGAGACCCAGTACTTC.